This entry features one TCR beta chain sequence. The CDR3 covers 14 residues. CDR1 is KGHSH, CDR2 LQKENI, per germline. V dropped 6 bases and J dropped 4 bases, with 16 bases sitting between them. This sample stems from a study of beta chain features in type 1 diabetes. Study-level background: All of the samples together had more than 95 million sorted cells examined.

Sequenced material consisted of expressed TCRB transcripts (all of the isolated RNA was reverse transcribed). Samples of naive, central memory and regulatory T cells yielded a mean of around 3.8 million reads. Sequencing was performed with immunoSEQ multiplex PCR; in TCRdb, only in-frame clones are kept and a portion is missing. Of under 800,000 clones listed, around 15% are singletons. The chain has TRBV18 and TRBJ2-7, with D maybe TRBD1 (5 bases). Sequenced sample: naive CD4+ T cells from blood. This receptor was identified in a man between 18 and 29 years old in good health. The CDR3 protein is CASSPETQAYEQYF. CDR3 nucleotide sequence: TGTGCCAGCTCCCCCGAGACACAGGCTTACGAGCAGTACTTC.